The 24 T cell receptor beta chains given below trace back to one sample, sequenced in a study of control samples from healthy donors and cancer patients. Repertoires were generated with immunoSEQ multiplex PCR, while TCRdb's copy carries only in-frame clones and drops some. The table has approximately 130,000 clones, around nine tenths seen once. The sequenced sample consisted of blood. The receptors come from a man aged 25-45 years in good health.

Comments on this clone: The same CDR3 can be traced to other DNA sequences in this sample. The chain employs TRBV18 and TRBJ1-5; TRBD1 is a possible D gene (6 bases). Germline CDR1 and CDR2: KGHSH and LQKENI. CDR3 length: 13 amino acids. V was clipped by 4 bases and J by 4 bases, with 8 bases between them. CDR3 sequence (DNA): TGTGCCAGCTCACAGGGGGGGAATCAGCCCCAGCATTTT. Translation: CASSQGGNQPQHF.

The chain carries TRBV12-3 or TRBV12-4 and TRBJ2-5; 8 positions agree with TRBD2. The J segment lost 9 bases and the V segment lost 6 bases, leaving 3 bases of the junction unmatched. CDR3 length: 11 residues. The CDR3 DNA reads TGTGCCAGCAGCCCCGGGGGGGCCCAGTACTTC. It codes for CASSPGGAQYF.

V and J are TRBV2 and TRBJ1-1, with 9 positions matching TRBD1. The V and J ends lost 6 bases and 4 bases, in that order; junction bases with no gene match: 6. This CDR3 has 14 residues. The germline CDR1 and CDR2 sequences are SNHLY and FYNNEI. The CDR3 DNA sequence: TGTGCCAGCAGCAAACAGGGGGCCAGCACTGAAGCTTTCTTT. Its protein is CASSKQGASTEAFF.

The chain carries TRBV5-1 and TRBJ2-5; 7 bases are shared with TRBD1. The germline CDR1 and CDR2 sequences are SGHRS and YFSETQ. The CDR3 extends over 14 amino acids. V gave up 7 bases and J gave up 3 bases; unmatched junction bases: 9. Here the CDR3 reads CASQHNTGEETQYF. The CDR3 DNA sequence: TGCGCCAGCCAACACAACACAGGGGAAGAGACCCAGTACTTC.

The V call is TRBV18, the J call TRBJ2-5; the match to TRBD1 covers 10 bases. Per germline, CDR1 KGHSH and CDR2 LQKENI. Unmatched junction bases numbered 4, after V lost 1 base and J lost 5 bases. The CDR3 consists of 15 residues. The CDR3 DNA sequence: TGTGCCAGCTCACCACGGACAGGGGGGATCGAGACCCAGTACTTC. As protein: CASSPRTGGIETQYF.

This clone was detected once. V is TRBV18 and J is TRBJ1-2; the D is unclear. The length of the CDR3 is 14 residues. The V end lost 2 bases, the J end lost 2 bases, and 9 bases lay between the germline ends. Germline values: CDR1 KGHSH, CDR2 LQKENI. The CDR3 reads CASSPDVPNYGYTF. The CDR3, as DNA: TGTGCCAGCTCACCAGACGTTCCCAACTATGGCTACACCTTC. The complete variable domain, with remaining parts taken from reference TRBV18 and TRBJ1-2, reads NAGVMQNPRHLVRRRGQEARLRCSPMKGHSHVYWYRQLPEEGLKFMVYLQKENIIDESGMPKERFSAEFPKEGPSILRIQQVVRGDSAAYFCASSPDVPNYGYTFGSGTRLTVV.

The CDR3 spells CASSSDRVLQEKLFF. The CDR3 DNA reads TGTGCCAGCAGTTCCGACAGGGTCCTTCAGGAAAAACTGTTTTTT. The rearrangement joins TRBV6-6 to TRBJ1-4, with TRBD1 matching over 7 bases. The germline V gene encodes CDR1 MNHNY and CDR2 SVGAGI (reference sequence). The CDR3 runs to 15 residues. The V segment lost 4 bases and the J segment 8 bases; nucleotides outside the gene matches: 10.

The V call is TRBV18, the J call TRBJ2-1; tentatively, D is TRBD2 (6 bases). The CDR3 is 17 residues long. Per the germline V gene, CDR1 is KGHSH and CDR2 is LQKENI. V shed 3 bases and J shed 0 bases, with 15 bases lying between them. CDR3 coding DNA: TGTGCCAGCTCACCTCCCGGGACTGTAAGCTCCTACAATGAGCAGTTCTTC. Its translation is CASSPPGTVSSYNEQFF.

The chain couples TRBV29-1 to TRBJ2-1, with TRBD2 identical over 15 bases. The CDR3 is 14 residues long. V dropped 6 bases and J dropped 8; count of bases not matched to a gene: 5. Per germline, CDR1 SQVTM and CDR2 ANQGSEA. The CDR3 reads CSVGLAGGLDEQFF. The CDR3 coding sequence is TGCAGCGTGGGACTAGCGGGGGGCCTTGATGAGCAGTTCTTC.

The sample holds one count of this clone. This sequence joins TRBV7-2 and TRBJ1-2; a possible D gene is TRBD1 (5 bases). CDR3 length: 12 amino acids. Germline assignment: CDR1 SGHTA and CDR2 FQGNSA. V was trimmed by 5 bases and J by 4 bases, leaving 8 bases between them. CDR3 in amino acids: CASSRDGYGYTF. Written as DNA, the CDR3 is TGTGCCAGCAGCAGGGACGGCTATGGCTACACCTTC.

J is TRBJ1-2 and V is TRBV2; the D gene is possibly TRBD1 (5 bases). This CDR3 spans 13 amino acids. Germline V gene data show CDR1 as SNHLY and CDR2 as FYNNEI. Trimming left V 1 base short and J 2 bases short, with 5 bases between. The CDR3 DNA follows: TGTGCCAGCAGTGAAGGACAGAACTATGGCTACACCTTC. Translated, it gives CASSEGQNYGYTF.

This clone occurred once. The chain is built from TRBV5-1 and TRBJ1-1; D gene unclear. V lost 3 bases to trimming and J lost 1 base, with 10 bases between them. This CDR3 is 14 amino acids long. Germline CDR1 SGHRS, CDR2 YFSETQ. The CDR3 DNA is TGCGCCAGCAGCTCCGATGCAGGGAACACTGAAGCTTTCTTT. It yields the protein CASSSDAGNTEAFF.

This chain joins TRBV19 and TRBJ2-3; 7 positions agree with TRBD1. The CDR3 is 13 amino acids. V trimming: 4 bases; J trimming: 8 bases; junction bases outside the gene matches: 6. CDR1 and CDR2 from the germline V gene are LNHDA and SQIVND (reference sequence). CDR3 DNA: TGTGCCAGTAGTACCGGACAGGCAGGTACGCAGTATTTT. Protein sequence: CASSTGQAGTQYF. Full variable domain (missing parts from reference TRBV19 and TRBJ2-3): DGGITQSPKYLFRKEGQNVTLSCEQNLNHDAMYWYRQDPGQGLRLIYYSQIVNDFQKGDIAEGYSVSREKKESFPLTVTSAQKNPTAFYLCASSTGQAGTQYFGPGTRLTVL.

CDR3 in DNA: TGTGCCAGCAGTGGGGCTTACAATGAGCAGTTCTTC. It specifies CASSGAYNEQFF. J is TRBJ2-1 and V is TRBV2; D remains ambiguous. CDR1 and CDR2 from the germline V gene are SNHLY and FYNNEI. There are 12 residues in the CDR3. V dropped 4 bases and J dropped 4 bases, with 5 bases sitting between them.

V gene TRBV10-1 combines with J gene TRBJ2-2; TRBD1 matches at 7 bases. CDR1 is WNHNN, CDR2 SYGVQD, per germline (reference sequence). Germline trimming cut 6 bases from V and 4 bases from J; bases unmatched to any gene: 14. CDR3 size: 17 residues. The CDR3 loop is CASSPRQGSYFTGELFF. CDR3 DNA: TGCGCCAGCAGCCCAAGACAGGGCAGTTACTTCACCGGGGAGCTGTTTTTT.

The chain uses TRBV3-1 (or the pseudogene TRBV3-2) and TRBJ2-7; 9 positions match TRBD1. V shed 0 bases and J 5 bases; nucleotides not matched to a gene: 5. CDR1 is LGHDT, CDR2 YNNKEL, per germline (reference sequence). This CDR3 region has 15 residues. This chain's CDR3 is CASSQDWDRAHEQYF. The CDR3 DNA follows: TGTGCCAGCAGCCAAGATTGGGACAGGGCACACGAGCAGTACTTC.

J is TRBJ1-3 and V is TRBV9; 9 nucleotides match TRBD1. CDR1 is SGDLS, CDR2 YYNGEE, per germline. J gave up 2 bases and V 4 bases, and 16 bases lay outside the gene matches. The CDR3 is 19 amino acids. This CDR3 reads CASSLTIPTTGGTGNTIYF. In DNA form, the CDR3 reads TGTGCCAGCAGCCTGACGATACCCACGACAGGGGGGACTGGAAACACCATATATTTT.

The genes are TRBV12-5 and TRBJ1-2; tentative D call: TRBD1 (6 bases). Between the trimmed V and J ends, which lost 6 bases and 4 bases, there was a span of 12 bases. Germline assignment: CDR1 LGHNT and CDR2 FRNRAP. The CDR3 is 13 amino acids. CDR3 DNA sequence: TGTGCTAGTGGCAACAGGGCGAGCTATGGCTACACCTTC. Protein: CASGNRASYGYTF.

The sample holds one count of this clone. The chain recombines TRBV12-3 or TRBV12-4 with TRBJ2-7; 7 bases are shared with TRBD2. With 8 bases clipped from V and 6 bases from J, the junction kept 4 bases outside the gene matches. CDR3 length equals 11 residues. CDR3 coding DNA: TGTGCCAGCGGGGGAGGGATCGAGCAGTACTTC. Translating gives CASGGGIEQYF.

The chain recombines TRBV29-1 with TRBJ2-6; no reliable D call. Germline V gene lookup returns CDR1 SQVTM and CDR2 ANQGSEA. Trimming pared 3 bases from V and 4 bases from J, leaving 13 bases between. CDR3 length: 15 residues. CDR3 coding DNA: TGCAGCGTTGATACCAGGTCTTACGGGGCCAACGTCCTGACTTTC. Amino acids: CSVDTRSYGANVLTF.

The chain is built from TRBV30 and TRBJ2-3, with D maybe TRBD1 (6 bases). CDR3 length: 13 residues. The germline V and J ends were trimmed by 3 bases and 4 bases, with 11 bases remaining between them. CDR1 and CDR2 (germline): GTSNPN, SVGIG (reference sequence). The CDR3 is CAWRLTGADTQYF. Written as DNA, the CDR3 is TGTGCCTGGAGGTTGACAGGAGCAGATACGCAGTATTTT.

This rearrangement joins TRBV5-1 to TRBJ1-2, with D perhaps TRBD1 (5 bases). Looked up from germline, CDR1 is SGHRS and CDR2 is YFSETQ. The CDR3 has 14 amino acids. V was trimmed by 0 bases and J by 4 bases, leaving 10 bases between them. The CDR3 sequence is CASSLASTAYGYTF. The CDR3 DNA is TGCGCCAGCAGCTTGGCCTCGACAGCCTATGGCTACACCTTC. Complete variable domain (other parts from reference TRBV5-1 and TRBJ1-2): KAGVTQTPRYLIKTRGQQVTLSCSPISGHRSVSWYQQTPGQGLQFLFEYFSETQRNKGNFPGRFSGRQFSNSRSEMNVSTLELGDSALYLCASSLASTAYGYTFGSGTRLTVV.

The gene calls are TRBV5-1 and TRBJ1-1; 7 bases fit TRBD1. The trim removed 4 bases at V and 5 bases at J, leaving 14 bases unmatched. CDR3 size: 16 residues. CDR1 and CDR2 from the germline V gene are SGHRS and YFSETQ. The CDR3 here is CASSGRGRHGMTEAFF. The CDR3 region has the DNA TGCGCCAGCAGCGGGAGGGGGCGTCATGGTATGACTGAAGCTTTCTTT. The full variable domain, rest sourced from reference TRBV5-1 and TRBJ1-1, is KAGVTQTPRYLIKTRGQQVTLSCSPISGHRSVSWYQQTPGQGLQFLFEYFSETQRNKGNFPGRFSGRQFSNSRSEMNVSTLELGDSALYLCASSGRGRHGMTEAFFGQGTRLTVV.

This sequence joins TRBV6-2 or TRBV6-3 and TRBJ2-3; TRBD1 might be the D (5 bases). The CDR3 consists of 13 residues. Germline lookup yields CDR1 MNHEY and CDR2 SVGEGT. The V end lost 4 bases, the J end lost 6 bases, and 11 bases lay between the germline ends. CDR3 loop: CASSSGPGDTQYF. The CDR3 DNA sequence: TGTGCCAGCAGTTCCGGACCAGGGGATACGCAGTATTTT.